The 7 T cell receptor beta chains below all came from one sample that was sequenced in a study of blood T cell repertoires in COVID-19. TCRdb's copy holds only in-frame clones and misses some; the assay was immunoSEQ multiplex PCR. The table records roughly 130,000 clones, about three quarters of them present only once. The material sequenced was peripheral blood. Every receptor here comes from a man between 50 and 59 years old with acute or convalescent COVID-19.

Concerning this clone itself: The junction and the germline gene differ at one end; a read error may be behind it. The rearrangement joins TRBV19 to TRBJ2-1, with TRBD1 as a possible D gene (6 bases). Per the germline V gene, CDR1 is LNHDA and CDR2 is SQIVND (reference sequence). The CDR3 length is 10 residues. CDR3 amino acids: CSTGYNEQFF. CDR3 in DNA: TGCAGTACAGGGTACAATGAGCAGTTCTTC.

The chain couples TRBV7-2 to TRBJ2-5, with 7 bases aligning to TRBD2. The trim removed 2 bases at V and 10 bases at J, leaving 13 bases unmatched. The germline V gene has CDR1 SGHTA and CDR2 FQGNSA. This CDR3 has 15 residues. The CDR3, as DNA: TGTGCCAGCAGCTTACATACGGCGGGGGTGGGTCTCCAGTACTTC. It is translated as CASSLHTAGVGLQYF.

The table lists this clone with a few counts. The rearrangement uses TRBV19 and TRBJ1-4; D not resolved. The germline V and J ends were trimmed by 5 bases and 0 bases, with 22 bases remaining between them. This CDR3 comprises 19 residues. Germline-derived CDR1 and CDR2 are LNHDA and SQIVND (reference sequence). CDR3 sequence: CASSPQTGLTYATNEKLFF. The CDR3 nucleotides are TGTGCCAGTAGTCCCCAGACGGGATTAACCTATGCAACTAATGAAAAACTGTTTTTT.

The rearrangement joins TRBV3-1 (or the pseudogene TRBV3-2) to TRBJ1-1; D is possibly TRBD1 (5 bases). CDR3 length: 14 residues. V lost 5 bases and J 1 base, leaving 11 bases between the germline ends. The germline V gene encodes CDR1 LGHDT and CDR2 YNNKEL (reference sequence). The CDR3 DNA reads as TGTGCCAGCAGCTCACGACAGTCGAACACTGAAGCTTTCTTT. Protein product: CASSSRQSNTEAFF.

In this sample, this clone turned up a few times. The genes are TRBV6-5 and TRBJ1-2, with 8 bases lining up with TRBD1. CDR3 length: 12 amino acids. CDR1 is MNHEY, CDR2 SVGAGI, per germline. With V trimmed by 7 bases and J by 4 bases, 2 bases remained unmatched. DNA for the CDR3: TGTGCCAGCACCGGGACAGGCTATGGCTACACCTTC. Protein: CASTGTGYGYTF.

The chain links TRBV29-1 to TRBJ1-6; 9 nucleotides line up with TRBD1. Germline V CDR1 and CDR2: SQVTM, ANQGSEA. The CDR3 loop spans 14 amino acids. The J segment lost 9 bases and the V segment lost 6 bases, leaving 9 bases of the junction unmatched. The CDR3 region has the DNA TGCAGCGTCGGGACCGGGACAGGGAGTTCACCCCTCCACTTT. Translating it yields CSVGTGTGSSPLHF.

J is TRBJ1-4 and V is TRBV5-1; no reliable D call. Between the trimmed V and J ends, which lost 0 bases and 0 bases, there was a span of 6 bases. The length of the CDR3 is 15 residues. Per germline, CDR1 SGHRS and CDR2 YFSETQ. Here the CDR3 reads CASSLGGPTNEKLFF. DNA of the CDR3: TGCGCCAGCAGCTTGGGTGGCCCAACTAATGAAAAACTGTTTTTT.